This T cell receptor (beta chain) was profiled in a study of shared clonotypes between healthy human individuals. This CDR3 has 16 amino acids. The V end was cut by 0 bases, the J end by 0 bases, with 12 bases between. CDR1 is SGHRS and CDR2 is YFSETQ in the germline V gene. About this clone itself: Antigen specificity is unknown.

Profiled with immunoSEQ multiplex PCR; TCRdb holds only in-frame clones, not every one. The sample has approximately 530,000 clones, about 95% seen once. Findings and limits, study-wide: Larger estimated richness was generally seen in naive subsets than in memory subsets.

The TCR originated in a woman aged 30 to 39 in good health. V usage is TRBV5-1 and J usage is TRBJ1-2; possible D gene TRBD1, 5 bases. Sequencing was carried out using naive CD4+ T cells sorted from blood. Subset described: CD45RA+ positively selected. The CDR3 reads CASSLDAGATNYGYTF. The CDR3, as DNA: TGCGCCAGCAGCTTGGATGCCGGGGCCACTAACTATGGCTACACCTTC.